Following are 25 T cell receptor beta chains from one sample sequenced in a study of molecular identifiers for immune sequencing clone quantification (dated by TCRdb to the late 2010s). Library creation used PCR. This sample was sequenced with a NextSeq 500. Starting from the raw public reads, TCRdb applied fastp trimming at Q25, assembled clones with MiXCR and retained in-frame beta chains. Each entry merges the rows of one CDR3 protein and shows their most common DNA and genes. Recorded for this sample are hundreds of thousands of distinct CDR3 sequences; roughly 25% of them occurred a single time. The ten largest account for 0.75% to 0.8% of the sample. Sequencing used naive CD8+ T cells from blood, with Jurkat cell RNA spiked in. This specimen's cell subset or site label, per the study, means: FACS-sorted CD8+CD4-CCR7+CD45RA+ naive T cells. The receptor set was obtained from a human donor in good health. Some libraries in this study had Jurkat cell RNA spiked in.

Note on this clonotype: This may come from a read error, since a much larger clone is one base off. Because the CDR3 is missing its conserved closing phenylalanine or tryptophan, this is likely a read error. The chain links TRBV6-4 to TRBJ2-2; 7 bases agree with TRBD1. CDR1 and CDR2 from the germline V gene are MRHNA and SNTAGT. There are 13 residues in the CDR3. The V and J ends lost 8 bases and 4 bases, in that order; junction bases with no gene match: 4. CDR3 nucleotide sequence: TGTGCCAGCGGGGACAGAGTCACCGGGGAGCTGTTTTCT. Amino acids: CASGDRVTGELFS.

With regard to this clonotype: This may be a read error, as it is one base from a much larger clone. The chain carries TRBV20-1 and TRBJ2-7, with TRBD2 matching 13 bases. This CDR3 spans 13 amino acids. CDR1 is DFQATT and CDR2 is SNEGSKA in the germline V gene (reference sequence). CDR3 region: CSAWTSGGYEQHF. The CDR3 DNA sequence: TGCAGTGCCTGGACTAGCGGGGGATACGAGCAGCACTTC.

Only a few counts were recorded for this clonotype. The chain employs TRBV7-7 and TRBJ2-2; D may be TRBD1 or TRBD2 (8 bases each). V lost 4 bases, J lost 1 base, and 22 bases lay in between. Germline lookup yields CDR1 SSHAT and CDR2 FNYEAQ (reference sequence). The CDR3 has 19 residues. CDR3 loop: CASSSSSGGGQGNTGELFF. In DNA form, the CDR3 reads TGTGCCAGCAGCTCATCCAGCGGGGGAGGACAGGGGAACACCGGGGAGCTGTTTTTT.

V gene TRBV7-9 combines with J gene TRBJ2-6, with TRBD1 matching 8 bases. J was trimmed by 4 bases and V by 1 base; bases with no gene match: 9. The CDR3 loop spans 18 amino acids. Germline CDR1 SEHNR, CDR2 FQNEAQ (reference sequence). This chain's CDR3 is CASSLVGQGIAGANVLTF. The CDR3 DNA is TGTGCCAGCAGCTTAGTCGGACAGGGAATCGCGGGGGCCAACGTCCTGACTTTC.

The chain links TRBV20-1 to TRBJ2-7; D is perhaps TRBD2 (5 bases). Trimming took 3 bases from V and 1 from J, leaving 13 bases between them. CDR1 DFQATT and CDR2 SNEGSKA come from the germline V gene (reference sequence). The CDR3 consists of 14 residues. CDR3 amino acids: CSAREVVRSYEQYF. CDR3 nucleotides: TGCAGTGCTAGGGAGGTCGTGCGATCCTACGAGCAGTACTTC.

For this clonotype: A much bigger clone sits one base away, suggesting this may be a read error. The chain combines TRBV12-3 or TRBV12-4 with TRBJ1-1, with TRBD1 as a possible D gene (6 bases). The CDR3 consists of 14 residues. The CDR3: CTSSLGGSGTEAFF. The CDR3 nucleotides read TGTACCAGCAGTTTAGGGGGATCAGGCACTGAAGCTTTCTTT.

Of note for this clonotype: Sequence at one end of the junction differs from germline and may be a read error. The chain joins TRBV12-3 or TRBV12-4 to TRBJ1-2; weak D call: TRBD1 (5 bases). The CDR3 is 13 residues long. The CDR3 DNA sequence: TGTGCCAGCGGTTTAACAGGCGGGCCTGGCTACACCTTC. Protein sequence: CASGLTGGPGYTF.

To note about this clonotype: Possible read error: a much larger clone is one base away. The conserved phenylalanine or tryptophan is not found at the CDR3 terminus, so this likely reflects a read error. The chain uses TRBV10-1 and TRBJ2-5; tentative D call: TRBD1 (6 bases). Germline loops: CDR1 WNHNN, CDR2 SYGVQD (reference sequence). V lost 0 bases to trimming and J lost 5 bases, with 10 bases between them. The CDR3 is made up of 14 amino acids. Written as DNA, the CDR3 is TGCGCCAGCAGTGAGTCTACAGGGACCGAGACCCAGTACCTC. Translation: CASSESTGTETQYL.

This clonotype has ten or more counts. The V and J genes are TRBV7-9 and TRBJ2-3; unclear D gene. This CDR3 is 15 amino acids long. V lost 5 bases to trimming and J lost 1 base, with 13 bases between them. Germline V gene data show CDR1 as SEHNR and CDR2 as FQNEAQ (reference sequence). CDR3 in DNA: TGTGCCAGCAGCCTCGCGTTTGGGGGCACAGATACGCAGTATTTT. This encodes CASSLAFGGTDTQYF.

J is TRBJ2-2 and V is TRBV9; D is possibly TRBD1 (5 bases). This CDR3 spans 14 amino acids. The germline gives CDR1 SGDLS, CDR2 YYNGEE. Trimming shortened V by 3 bases and J by 6 bases, and 12 bases separated the two germline ends. The CDR3, as DNA: TGTGCCAGCAGCGCCAATATCAGGGCCGGGGAGCTGTTTTTT. Translated: CASSANIRAGELFF.

This chain joins TRBV30 and TRBJ2-5; 8 bases fit TRBD2. The CDR3 has 14 amino acids. V lost 2 bases, J lost 2 bases, and 4 bases stayed unmatched. Germline V gene lookup returns CDR1 GTSNPN and CDR2 SVGIG (reference sequence). The CDR3: CAWSISGGQETQYF. CDR3 in DNA: TGTGCCTGGAGTATAAGCGGGGGTCAAGAGACCCAGTACTTC. The entire variable domain, with the rest obtained from reference TRBV30 and TRBJ2-5, is as follows: SQTIHQWPATLVQPVGSPLSLECTVEGTSNPNLYWYRQAAGRGLQLLFYSVGIGQISSEVPQNLSASRPQDRQFILSSKKLLLSDSGFYLCAWSISGGQETQYFGPGTRLLVL.

This clonotype was seen ten or more times. The chain carries TRBV4-3 and TRBJ2-4; no clear D. Germline V CDR1 and CDR2: LGHNA, YSLEER. V dropped 0 bases and J dropped 0 bases, with 12 bases sitting between them. The CDR3 extends over 17 amino acids. CDR3 amino acids: CASSQDRIMLAKNIQYF. For the CDR3, the DNA is TGCGCCAGCAGCCAAGACAGGATCATGTTAGCCAAAAACATTCAGTACTTC.

This clonotype was observed a few times. The chain couples TRBV4-1 to TRBJ2-1, with 9 positions matching TRBD2. Germline values: CDR1 MGHRA, CDR2 YSYEKL. This CDR3 is 12 amino acids long. Germline trimming cut 4 bases from V and 10 bases from J; bases unmatched to any gene: 2. The CDR3 region has the DNA TGCGCCAGCAGCCTAGCGGGAGTCGAGCAGTTCTTC. It encodes CASSLAGVEQFF.

Comment on this clonotype: With a much larger clone just one base away, this may be a read error. The V gene is TRBV7-9, the J gene TRBJ1-4, with 8 positions matching TRBD1. There are 13 residues in the CDR3. CDR1 and CDR2 from the germline V gene are SEHNR and FQNEAQ (reference sequence). The CDR3 here is CVSSRTGNEKLFF. The DNA for the CDR3 is TGTGTCAGCAGCCGGACAGGGAATGAAAAACTGTTTTTT.

Remarks on this clonotype: A much larger clone lies a single base off, so this may be a read error. The chain recombines TRBV20-1 with TRBJ2-7; D unclear. The CDR3 totals 15 residues. The germline CDR1 and CDR2 sequences are DFQATT and SNEGSKA (reference sequence). Here the CDR3 DNA reads TGCAGTGCTAGAGATGGCTACAGAACCTCCTGCGAGCAGTACTTC. Encoded protein: CSARDGYRTSCEQYF.

In its sample, this clonotype was seen a few times. The chain combines TRBV2 with TRBJ1-2; D ambiguous. CDR1 is SNHLY, CDR2 FYNNEI, per germline. Trimming pared 4 bases from V and 1 base from J, leaving 25 bases between. This CDR3 is built from 19 residues. The CDR3 DNA reads TGTGCCAGCAGTGTAGGGCTTTCACGCAATTACGAAGATAACTATGGCTACACCTTC. Translated: CASSVGLSRNYEDNYGYTF. The full variable domain, with the rest looked up from reference TRBV2 and TRBJ1-2, is EPEVTQTPSHQVTQMGQEVILRCVPISNHLYFYWYRQILGQKVEFLVSFYNNEISEKSEIFDDQFSVERPDGSNFTLKIRSTKLEDSAMYFCASSVGLSRNYEDNYGYTFGSGTRLTVV.

As for this clonotype: Just one base apart from a much larger clone, this may be a read error. The CDR3: CATGARDRGSGANVPTF. CDR3 nucleotide sequence: TGTGCCACCGGAGCACGGGACAGGGGGTCTGGGGCCAACGTCCCGACTTTC. This sequence joins TRBV24-1 and TRBJ2-6, with 11 positions matching TRBD1. Germline-derived CDR1 and CDR2 are KGHDR and SFDVKD. This CDR3 contains 17 residues.

This clonotype was observed a handful of times. The chain links TRBV7-6 to TRBJ2-2; 10 positions agree with TRBD2. Germline V gives CDR1 SGHVS, CDR2 FNYEAQ. The trim removed 1 base at V and 5 bases at J, leaving 10 bases unmatched. CDR3 length: 18 amino acids. The CDR3 sequence: CASSLVRSSGSLTGELFF. The CDR3 coding sequence is TGTGCCAGCAGCTTAGTACGTTCTAGCGGGAGTTTGACCGGGGAGCTGTTTTTT.

Comments on this clonotype: A much larger clone lies one base from this, so it may be a read error. The gene calls are TRBV25-1 and TRBJ2-5, with D hard to call. The CDR3 covers 15 residues. Germline V gives CDR1 MGHDK, CDR2 SYGVNS. V was pared by 0 bases and J by 3 bases, with 11 bases between. The DNA of the CDR3 is TGTGCCAGCAGTGAATATGACAACGAGGAAGAGACCCAGTACTTC. It codes for CASSEYDNEEETQYF.

At least ten counts were recorded for this clonotype. The chain carries TRBV9 and TRBJ2-3, with no clear D. Germline V CDR1 and CDR2: SGDLS, YYNGEE. V was cut by 0 bases and J by 2 bases, with 10 bases left in between. CDR3 length equals 15 residues. The CDR3 nucleotides are TGTGCCAGCAGCGTAGAGGGCGTAATCACAGATACGCAGTATTTT. Its translation: CASSVEGVITDTQYF.

This clonotype was counted only a few times. V usage is TRBV6-2 or TRBV6-3 and J usage is TRBJ2-7; no definite D call. Trimming stripped 2 bases from V and 6 bases from J, with 11 bases between. The CDR3 contains 13 residues. Germline CDR1 reads MNHEY; CDR2 reads SVGEGT. The CDR3 loop reads CASSYVEASEQYF. CDR3 sequence (DNA): TGTGCCAGCAGTTACGTCGAGGCCAGCGAGCAGTACTTC.

A note on this clonotype: Given a much more abundant clone one base away, this may be a read error. The chain carries TRBV4-2 and TRBJ2-7; D may be TRBD2 (5 bases). There are 18 residues in the CDR3. Germline V gene sequence: CDR1 LGHNA, CDR2 YNFKEQ. V dropped 3 bases and J dropped 0 bases, with 21 bases sitting between them. The CDR3 loop reads CASSQGGTEVPSSYEQYF. The CDR3 nucleotides read TGTGCCAGCAGCCAGGGTGGAACGGAGGTACCGAGCTCCTACGAGCAGTACTTC.

Only a few counts were recorded for this clonotype. This chain links TRBV15 with TRBJ2-3, with D possibly being TRBD1 or TRBD2 (6 bases each). Germline CDR1 is LNHNV and CDR2 is YYDKDF (reference sequence). The germline V and J ends were trimmed by 3 bases and 4 bases, with 20 bases remaining between them. This CDR3 spans 17 amino acids. The CDR3 region is CATSSTEGGAASDTQYF. CDR3 in DNA: TGTGCCACCAGCAGTACAGAGGGGGGCGCGGCTTCAGATACGCAGTATTTT.

This clonotype was detected ten times or more. The rearrangement uses TRBV7-2 and TRBJ2-7; D not certain. V was pared by 5 bases and J by 2 bases, with 16 bases between. CDR1 is SGHTA, CDR2 FQGNSA, per germline. CDR3 size: 15 residues. CDR3 DNA sequence: TGTGCCAGCAGCATTAGGTTTGACATAACCTACGAGCAGTACTTC. The encoded protein is CASSIRFDITYEQYF. Variable domain in full (rest from reference TRBV7-2 and TRBJ2-7): GAGVSQSPSNKVTEKGKDVELRCDPISGHTALYWYRQSLGQGLEFLIYFQGNSAPDKSGLPSDRFSAERTGGSVSTLTIQRTQQEDSAVYLCASSIRFDITYEQYFGPGTRLTVT.

This clonotype was observed a few times. This chain links TRBV19 with TRBJ2-1; 8 bases align to TRBD1. Germline V gene sequence: CDR1 LNHDA, CDR2 SQIVND (reference sequence). The CDR3 runs 16 residues. The V segment lost 5 bases and the J segment 4 bases; nucleotides outside the gene matches: 10. CDR3 residues: CASSLEQGGAYNEQFF. In DNA, the CDR3 is TGTGCCAGTAGTCTTGAACAGGGGGGAGCATACAATGAGCAGTTCTTC.